This T cell receptor (beta chain) was retrieved from a study of T cells in Graves' hyperthyroidism and ophthalmopathy. This clonotype was recorded at least ten times. The V gene lost 2 bases and the J gene lost 5 bases, with 9 bases spanning the gap. This CDR3 comprises 13 residues. Germline CDR1 reads SGHAT; CDR2 reads FQNNGV. Researchers amplified the TCR beta CDR3 regions from RNA transcripts. HTBI primers were the set used in a first-round RT-PCR of the TCR CDR3. TCRdb independently ran MiXCR on the multiplex PCR reads; one entry per CDR3 protein. The sample carries about 710,000 distinct CDR3 sequences, about a sixth recorded once. Patients aged 18 to 65 with hyperthyroidism were newly diagnosed, with duration under 2 months.

Sequencing was performed on blood. This receptor was taken from a man aged 18 to 30 with Graves' hyperthyroidism. The chain uses TRBV11-2 and TRBJ2-5; D gene ambiguous. The CDR3: CASSLWVGETQYF. CDR3 DNA: TGTGCCAGCAGCTTATGGGTCGGTGAGACCCAGTACTTC. Supplemented by reference TRBV11-2 and TRBJ2-5, the full variable domain reads EAGVAQSPRYKIIEKRQSVAFWCNPISGHATLYWYQQILGQGPKLLIQFQNNGVVDDSQLPKDRFSAERLKGVDSTLKIQPAKLEDSAVYLCASSLWVGETQYFGPGTRLLVL.